The 13 T cell receptor beta chains below all came from one sample that was sequenced in a study of cytomegalovirus exposure and HLA in healthy donors. This PCR relied on a set of 60 Vbeta primers and 13 Jbeta primers. Measured with immunoSEQ multiplex PCR; TCRdb has only the in-frame clones, and not every one. The sample shows roughly 89,000 clones, approximately 76% of them seen only once. Input material: PBMCs. These receptors all stem from a man aged 25 to 45 in good health and CMV-seropositive.

Note on this clone: Its ends do not fully match the called genes, so a read error is possible. V usage is TRBV7-9 and J usage is TRBJ2-5; 8 positions agree with TRBD2. Germline CDR1 SEHNR, CDR2 FQNEAQ (reference sequence). The CDR3 is 14 amino acids. This CDR3 is CSSSYRGGPQTQYF. For the CDR3, the DNA is TGTTCCAGCAGCTATCGGGGGGGGCCTCAGACCCAGTACTTC.

The chain couples TRBV4-2 to TRBJ1-2; D is unclear. CDR3 size: 13 residues. Trimming took off 4 bases at V and 0 bases at J, with 6 bases between the two ends. Per the germline V gene, CDR1 is LGHNA and CDR2 is YNFKEQ. Here the CDR3 reads CASSPGANYGYTF. Written as DNA, the CDR3 is TGTGCCAGCAGCCCCGGGGCTAACTATGGCTACACCTTC.

The gene calls are TRBV5-1 and TRBJ1-1; possibly TRBD1 for D (5 bases). Trimming stripped 0 bases from V and 6 bases from J, with 12 bases between. Per germline, CDR1 SGHRS and CDR2 YFSETQ. CDR3 length: 14 residues. The CDR3 nucleotides are TGCGCCAGCAGCTTGGAGGGGCAAGGGGCTGAAGCTTTCTTT. Its protein product is CASSLEGQGAEAFF.

The V gene is TRBV20-1, the J gene TRBJ2-3; D remains unclear. The CDR3 is 11 amino acids. Trimming removed 0 bases at V and 8 bases at J, with 6 bases between. Germline-derived CDR1 and CDR2 are DFQATT and SNEGSKA (reference sequence). The CDR3 protein is CSAREFSTQYF. In DNA, the CDR3 is TGCAGTGCTAGAGAGTTTAGTACGCAGTATTTT.

V is TRBV7-9 and J is TRBJ1-2, with D unresolved. The CDR3 totals 15 residues. From germline, CDR1 is SEHNR and CDR2 FQNEAQ (reference sequence). Trimming left V 10 bases short and J 1 base short, with 19 bases between. The DNA for the CDR3 is TGTGCCAACCATAAGCTGAGAGCGATTAACTATGGCTACACCTTC. Its protein is CANHKLRAINYGYTF.

This clone was detected only once. V usage is TRBV27 and J usage is TRBJ2-7; TRBD1 agrees at 8 bases. Losses at the gene ends were 6 bases for V and 2 bases for J; bases not matched to a gene: 6. This CDR3 comprises 14 residues. Per the germline V gene, CDR1 is MNHEY and CDR2 is SMNVEV (reference sequence). CDR3 sequence: CASSRGTGPYEQYF. Written as DNA, the CDR3 is TGTGCCAGCAGCCGCGGGACAGGACCCTACGAGCAGTACTTC.

J is TRBJ2-7 and V is TRBV18; 8 bases align to TRBD1. CDR3 size: 15 residues. V lost 0 bases and J lost 1; bases outside the gene matches: 2. CDR1 and CDR2 from the germline V gene are KGHSH and LQKENI. CDR3 sequence reads: CASSPPGQASYEQYF. The CDR3 DNA follows: TGTGCCAGCTCACCACCGGGACAGGCTTCCTACGAGCAGTACTTC.

The chain recombines TRBV6-5 with TRBJ1-3, with D unresolved. The CDR3 runs 15 residues. Germline CDR1 is MNHEY and CDR2 is SVGAGI. The ends were cut back, 7 bases at V and 0 bases at J, with 13 bases in the middle. As DNA, the CDR3 is TGTGCCAGCACCAGAGACGGAGGCTCTGGAAACACCATATATTTT. It codes for CASTRDGGSGNTIYF.

The chain couples TRBV4-2 to TRBJ1-5; 8 nucleotides match TRBD1. CDR1 is LGHNA and CDR2 is YNFKEQ in the germline V gene. This CDR3 is 16 amino acids long. Losses at the gene ends were 0 bases for V and 7 bases for J; bases not matched to a gene: 8. The CDR3 loop is CASSQDPARGLQPQHF. The DNA of the CDR3 is TGTGCCAGCAGCCAAGATCCGGCCAGGGGGCTGCAGCCCCAGCATTTT.

This clone was observed a handful of times. J is TRBJ1-5 and V is TRBV6-1; weak D call: TRBD1 (6 bases). Germline loops: CDR1 MNHNS, CDR2 SASEGT. The CDR3 contains 17 residues. V was shortened by 3 bases and J by 0 bases, with 15 bases between the two germline ends. CDR3 protein: CASSEFSGGYSNQPQHF. The DNA for the CDR3 is TGTGCCAGCAGTGAGTTTTCTGGGGGCTATAGCAATCAGCCCCAGCATTTT.

This clone was observed a handful of times. This same CDR3 is encoded by further DNA sequences in the sample. The CDR3 sequence: CASSPRLAGDSTDTQYF. The CDR3 nucleotides read TGCGCCAGCAGCCCCCGACTAGCGGGGGATAGCACAGATACGCAGTATTTT. This rearrangement joins TRBV4-1 to TRBJ2-3, with 12 bases that match TRBD2. CDR3 length equals 17 residues. The germline V gene encodes CDR1 MGHRA and CDR2 YSYEKL. The trim removed 4 bases at V and 0 bases at J, leaving 5 bases unmatched.

This clone showed up just a few times. V is TRBV6-1 and J is TRBJ1-2; D remains unclear. Per the germline V gene, CDR1 is MNHNS and CDR2 is SASEGT. The length of the CDR3 is 15 residues. Trimming cost V 2 bases and J 7 bases, with 17 bases left between them. The CDR3 protein is CASSELVAPHFGYTF. The CDR3 bases are TGTGCCAGCAGTGAACTAGTGGCCCCCCACTTTGGCTACACCTTC.

The V gene is TRBV10-3, the J gene TRBJ2-3, with D possibly being TRBD2 (6 bases). The CDR3 totals 15 residues. V was pared by 2 bases and J by 4 bases, with 13 bases between. Germline CDR1 is ENHRY and CDR2 is SYGVKD. The CDR3 DNA reads TGTGCCATCAGTGAGGACGGGGGTGAGGCAGATACGCAGTATTTT. Amino acid sequence: CAISEDGGEADTQYF.